This T cell receptor beta chain came from a study of blood T cells in healthy people across ages. The authors ran a second PCR of 7 to 11 cycles using a sample-barcoded 5' primer and a J-beta primer mix. There were at least 3 million CDR3-containing paired-end reads obtained from each sample. TCRdb itself ran the 5' RACE reads through MiXCR, one entry per CDR3 protein. The sample carries 550,000 to 700,000 distinct CDR3 sequences, 25% to 30% recorded once. This clonotype occurred a few times. Per germline, CDR1 SEHNR and CDR2 FQNEAQ (reference sequence). The CDR3 has 13 residues. This TCR came from a woman in her 70s in good health. Specimen: blood. The V call is TRBV7-9, the J call TRBJ2-5; maybe TRBD2 (5 bases). The J call may be in error: the DNA end matches TRBJ2-7 better. The CDR3 loop reads CASTPRPSGEQYF. DNA for the CDR3: TGTGCCAGCACCCCACGGCCAAGCGGCGAGCAGTACTTC.